A single sample gave rise to the 21 T cell receptor beta chains below, sequenced in a study of OX40 agonist ivuxolimab in advanced cancers. Clones were read by immunoSEQ multiplex PCR, and TCRdb kept only the in-frame ones, dropping some. The sample shows under 90,000 clones, 70% to 90% of them seen only once. Sequences were derived from CD4+ or CD8+ T cells sorted from blood, sampled in a trial of the OX40 agonist ivuxolimab. Receptors were obtained from an adult with an advanced solid tumor such as melanoma, head and neck, liver or kidney cancer.

The rearrangement links TRBV14 to TRBJ2-7; D not resolved. The CDR3 covers 13 residues. The germline V gene has CDR1 SGHDN and CDR2 FVKESK. Trimming removed 1 base at V and 3 bases at J, with 7 bases between. This chain's CDR3 is CASSQAVGYEQYF. CDR3 coding DNA: TGTGCCAGCAGCCAAGCGGTGGGCTACGAGCAGTACTTC.

J is TRBJ1-1 and V is TRBV6-1; D is unresolved. V was clipped by 1 base and J by 5 bases, with 14 bases between them. The CDR3 is 15 residues long. Germline CDR1 reads MNHNS; CDR2 reads SASEGT. The CDR3 loop is CASSEDVGEWTEAFF. The CDR3 coding sequence is TGTGCCAGCAGTGAAGATGTGGGCGAGTGGACTGAAGCTTTCTTT.

This chain links TRBV5-4 with TRBJ1-1; 8 bases are shared with TRBD1. The V gene's germline CDR1 is SGHNT and CDR2 YYREEE (reference sequence). V was clipped by 3 bases and J by 3 bases; unmatched bases: 10. The CDR3 contains 16 residues. Here the CDR3 reads CASSSRGRLVDTEAFF. The CDR3 bases are TGTGCCAGCAGCTCCAGGGGGCGTTTAGTCGACACTGAAGCTTTCTTT.

This sequence joins TRBV6-5 and TRBJ2-7; weak D call: TRBD1 (5 bases). The V end was cut by 5 bases, the J end by 6 bases, with 11 bases between. This CDR3 spans 12 amino acids. Per germline, CDR1 MNHEY and CDR2 SVGAGI. CDR3 residues: CASSPQRGEQYF. CDR3 sequence (DNA): TGTGCCAGCAGTCCCCAAAGGGGCGAGCAGTACTTC.

The count of this clone is one. V gene TRBV28 combines with J gene TRBJ2-7; D gene uncertain. Between the trimmed V and J ends, which lost 5 bases and 0 bases, there was a span of 14 bases. CDR1 MDHEN and CDR2 SYDVKM come from the germline V gene. The CDR3 spans 15 residues. CDR3 coding DNA: TGTGCCAGCAGTCCTCGGGCTGTGAACTCCTACGAGCAGTACTTC. This gives the protein CASSPRAVNSYEQYF. The full variable domain, completed using reference TRBV28 and TRBJ2-7, is DVKVTQSSRYLVKRTGEKVFLECVQDMDHENMFWYRQDPGLGLRLIYFSYDVKMKEKGDIPEGYSVSREKKERFSLILESASTNQTSMYLCASSPRAVNSYEQYFGPGTRLTVT.

The chain combines TRBV27 with TRBJ2-1, with D hard to call. The V and J ends lost 5 bases and 6 bases respectively, with 17 bases between them. In germline, CDR1 is MNHEY, CDR2 SMNVEV (reference sequence). There are 15 residues in the CDR3. CDR3 loop: CASSPSWSVRNEQFF. In DNA, the CDR3 is TGTGCCAGCAGTCCCTCGTGGAGCGTTCGCAATGAGCAGTTCTTC.

This clone appeared once. This chain uses TRBV27 with TRBJ1-2, with 9 bases aligning to TRBD1. Germline V gene sequence: CDR1 MNHEY, CDR2 SMNVEV (reference sequence). The CDR3 is made up of 13 amino acids. Unmatched junction bases numbered 5, after V lost 6 bases and J lost 6 bases. CDR3 residues: CASSLTGGDGYTF. The CDR3 DNA is TGTGCCAGCAGCCTGACAGGGGGTGATGGCTACACCTTC.

The chain links TRBV19 to TRBJ2-3, with 14 bases that match TRBD2. CDR3 length equals 18 residues. The germline CDR1 and CDR2 sequences are LNHDA and SQIVND (reference sequence). With 4 bases clipped from V and 3 bases from J, the junction kept 9 bases outside the gene matches. CDR3 nucleotides: TGTGCCAGTAGTAGATGGACTAGCGGGGGGAGGAAGACAGATACGCAGTATTTT. Its protein is CASSRWTSGGRKTDTQYF.

The chain's CDR3 is CASSQGVQVRGALREQYF. CDR3 DNA sequence: TGCGCCAGCAGCCAAGGGGTCCAGGTGCGGGGGGCCCTTCGCGAGCAGTACTTC. The gene calls are TRBV4-1 and TRBJ2-7; 8 nucleotides line up with TRBD2. The germline V gene encodes CDR1 MGHRA and CDR2 YSYEKL. This CDR3 is 18 amino acids long. V was clipped by 1 base and J by 6 bases; unmatched bases: 17.

In DNA form, the CDR3 reads TGTGCCAGCAGTTACTCAGTACGGGGCTATGGCTACACCTTC. Its translation is CASSYSVRGYGYTF. The rearrangement links TRBV6-5 to TRBJ1-2; D not certain. The CDR3 covers 14 residues. Trimming pared 0 bases from V and 4 bases from J, leaving 9 bases between. Germline loops: CDR1 MNHEY, CDR2 SVGAGI.

Note on this clone: This sample includes further DNA sequences coding for the same CDR3. This chain joins TRBV5-6 and TRBJ1-1; a weak D match, TRBD1 (5 bases). The CDR3 loop spans 13 amino acids. Germline-derived CDR1 and CDR2 are SGHDT and YYEEEE. V was cut by 3 bases and J by 3 bases, with 9 bases left in between. Written as DNA, the CDR3 is TGTGCCAGCAGCTGGGGCCGCGACACTGAAGCTTTCTTT. It is translated as CASSWGRDTEAFF.

J is TRBJ1-1 and V is TRBV10-3, with D perhaps TRBD1 (6 bases). Per the germline V gene, CDR1 is ENHRY and CDR2 is SYGVKD. V lost 5 bases and J 0 bases, leaving 13 bases between the germline ends. CDR3 size: 15 residues. This CDR3 reads CAISSPRGLNTEAFF. For the CDR3, the DNA is TGTGCCATCAGTTCCCCCAGGGGCCTGAACACTGAAGCTTTCTTT.

This chain uses TRBV5-1 with TRBJ1-5; a weak D match, TRBD1 (5 bases). The germline V gene has CDR1 SGHRS and CDR2 YFSETQ. V shed 4 bases and J shed 1 base, with 12 bases lying between them. This CDR3 spans 15 amino acids. In DNA, the CDR3 is TGCGCCAGCAGCCCTGCCCAGGGAAGCAATCAGCCCCAGCATTTT. This translates into CASSPAQGSNQPQHF. The variable domain in full, with the rest retrieved from reference TRBV5-1 and TRBJ1-5, is KAGVTQTPRYLIKTRGQQVTLSCSPISGHRSVSWYQQTPGQGLQFLFEYFSETQRNKGNFPGRFSGRQFSNSRSEMNVSTLELGDSALYLCASSPAQGSNQPQHFGDGTRLSIL.

This clone was detected a few times. V is TRBV28 and J is TRBJ2-1; D call uncertain. CDR3 length: 11 residues. V was shortened by 5 bases and J by 11 bases, with 10 bases between the two germline ends. The germline V gene has CDR1 MDHEN and CDR2 SYDVKM. CDR3 in amino acids: CASSLLRQQFF. CDR3 bases: TGTGCCAGCAGTCTTCTTCGGCAGCAGTTCTTC.

The chain is built from TRBV6-5 and TRBJ1-1, with TRBD1 identical over 7 bases. V dropped 7 bases and J dropped 4; count of bases not matched to a gene: 9. CDR3 length: 14 amino acids. Per germline, CDR1 MNHEY and CDR2 SVGAGI. In nucleotides, the CDR3 is TGTGCCAGCAATCGACAGGGTAGGAGCACTGAAGCTTTCTTT. Translating it yields CASNRQGRSTEAFF.

The genes are TRBV5-5 and TRBJ1-2; D gene unclear. CDR1 is SGHKS and CDR2 is YYEKEE in the germline V gene (reference sequence). V dropped 4 bases and J dropped 4 bases, with 14 bases sitting between them. This CDR3 is 14 amino acids long. CDR3: CASSVSRARYGYTF. The CDR3 nucleotides are TGTGCCAGCAGCGTCTCCCGTGCCCGCTATGGCTACACCTTC.

The J gene is TRBJ1-1, the V gene TRBV11-2, with D perhaps matching TRBD1 (5 bases). Germline loops: CDR1 SGHAT, CDR2 FQNNGV. The length of the CDR3 is 16 residues. Trimming left V 6 bases short and J 3 bases short, with 20 bases between. The CDR3, as DNA: TGTGCCAGCAGTCTTACCGTAGGGCGAGGGGACACTGAAGCTTTCTTT. Translated, it gives CASSLTVGRGDTEAFF.

This chain connects TRBV7-3 to TRBJ1-1; unclear D gene. Germline lookup yields CDR1 SGHTA and CDR2 FQGTGA. The CDR3 consists of 13 residues. V was cut by 5 bases and J by 0 bases, with 7 bases left in between. The CDR3 DNA sequence: TGTGCCAGCAGCCTTGACGTGAACACTGAAGCTTTCTTT. It translates to CASSLDVNTEAFF.

This clone was seen a single time. J is TRBJ2-5 and V is TRBV7-2; no firm D call. Germline CDR1 is SGHTA and CDR2 is FQGNSA. V lost 2 bases, J lost 7 bases, and 14 bases lay in between. The CDR3 covers 14 residues. The CDR3 protein is CASSLQETSRTQYF. In DNA form, the CDR3 reads TGTGCCAGCAGCTTACAGGAGACCTCCAGGACCCAGTACTTC.

The rearrangement links TRBV29-1 to TRBJ1-4; D call uncertain. The germline V and J ends were trimmed by 2 bases and 0 bases, with 4 bases remaining between them. The CDR3 is 13 amino acids. Germline CDR1 and CDR2: SQVTM and ANQGSEA. DNA for the CDR3: TGCAGCGTTGAATTTGCAACTAATGAAAAACTGTTTTTT. This codes for CSVEFATNEKLFF.

V is TRBV5-1 and J is TRBJ2-1, with D possibly matching TRBD2 (6 bases). The CDR3 totals 15 residues. Trimming took 0 bases from V and 4 from J, leaving 11 bases between them. CDR1 and CDR2 (germline): SGHRS, YFSETQ. This CDR3 is CASSLEAGPYNEQFF. For the CDR3, the DNA is TGCGCCAGCAGCTTGGAGGCGGGGCCTTACAATGAGCAGTTCTTC.